The TCR beta chain under discussion was sequenced for a study of graft-versus-host responses after intestinal transplantation. Looking at the study overall: Transplant types were multivisceral, liver-intestinal, or isolated intestinal. Recipients were all induced with anti-thymocyte globulin, then given tacrolimus and steroids for approximately 3 years.

The CDR3 has 12 amino acids. Trimming removed 0 bases from V and 2 bases from J, with 2 bases in between. Germline-derived CDR1 and CDR2 are SGHRS and YFSETQ. Broader study findings: Within allografts, high graft-versus-host to host-versus-graft clonal ratios were seen among patients with graft-donor T cell macrochimerism.

Measured with immunoSEQ multiplex PCR; TCRdb has only the in-frame clones, and not every one. The data show over 40,000 clones, approximately 84% seen once. To note about this clone: Its antigen is still unknown.

The specimen comprised unstimulated CD4+ T cells sorted from spleen or lymph node cells, sampled before transplant. V and J are TRBV5-1 and TRBJ2-5, with D unresolved. This TCR came from a human donor who was the organ donor for an intestinal transplant. This CDR3 reads CASSLAQETQYF. The CDR3 DNA reads TGCGCCAGCAGCTTGGCTCAAGAGACCCAGTACTTC.